Sequencing of this T cell receptor beta chain was carried out in a study of blood T cell repertoires in COVID-19. Sequenced by immunoSEQ multiplex PCR; TCRdb stores in-frame clones only, minus some. The table lists more than 250,000 clones, over 75% of them singletons, with roughly 8.6% in the top ten. This receptor was obtained from a human donor in a cohort sampled during active COVID-19. Sequenced input: peripheral blood.

This CDR3 reads CASSERTGWGGYTF. The CDR3 nucleotides read TGTGCCAGCAGTGAGAGAACAGGGTGGGGTGGCTACACCTTC. V and J are TRBV6-1 and TRBJ1-2; perhaps TRBD1 as D (6 bases). Germline CDR1 is MNHNS and CDR2 is SASEGT. The CDR3 totals 14 residues. The V end lost 3 bases, the J end lost 7 bases, and 15 bases lay between the germline ends.